This TCR beta chain emerged from a study of cytomegalovirus exposure and HLA in healthy donors. On this clone itself: No antigen is known for it.

Study-level findings and limits: The authors later linked a missense DCLRE1C variant to TCR beta V- and J-gene trimming. Prior analysis indicated that the majority of TCR beta V segments exhibited productivity approximately 87% or approximately 30% of the time.

With 60 Vbeta and 13 Jbeta primers, the PCR was carried out. Libraries were prepared by immunoSEQ multiplex PCR; TCRdb keeps only in-frame clonotypes and omits some of them. The sample has approximately 72,000 clones, about four fifths seen once. Germline V gene lookup returns CDR1 SEHNR and CDR2 FQNEAQ (reference sequence). CDR3 length: 16 residues. V gave up 2 bases and J gave up 4 bases; unmatched junction bases: 5. The TCR originated in a man aged 18 to 29 in good health and CMV-seronegative. Sequencing used PBMCs. The chain employs TRBV7-9 and TRBJ2-1; the match to TRBD2 covers 10 bases. CDR3 sequence: CASSLIAGGSYNEQFF. CDR3 DNA sequence: TGTGCCAGCAGCTTAATAGCGGGAGGTTCATACAATGAGCAGTTCTTC.